A single sample is the source of the 3 T cell receptor beta chains below, sequenced in a study of cytomegalovirus exposure and HLA in healthy donors. The PCR had 60 Vbeta and 13 Jbeta primers. Some clones are missing from TCRdb's copy, which holds only in-frame ones; the method was immunoSEQ multiplex PCR. There are some 100,000 clones in the sample; roughly three quarters occur only once, and around 4.4% lies in the top ten. The sequencing input was PBMCs. The receptors here all came from a man aged 35 to 55 in good health and CMV-seronegative.

This chain joins TRBV18 and TRBJ1-1, with 7 bases that match TRBD1. Trimming cost V 3 bases and J 3 bases; bases outside gene matches: 10. CDR3 length equals 16 residues. From germline, CDR1 is KGHSH and CDR2 LQKENI. The CDR3 DNA reads TGTGCCAGCTCACCGGGACAGACCTATGGGGACACTGAAGCTTTCTTT. Amino acid sequence: CASSPGQTYGDTEAFF.

This chain joins TRBV30 and TRBJ1-4, with TRBD1 as a possible D gene (6 bases). Germline CDR1 reads GTSNPN; CDR2 reads SVGIG (reference sequence). The CDR3 length is 13 residues. V was clipped by 4 bases and J by 6 bases, with 12 bases between them. CDR3 in DNA: TGTGCCTGGAACAACAGGGTTGATGAAAAACTGTTTTTT. Protein: CAWNNRVDEKLFF. Full variable domain (remainder filled in from reference TRBV30 and TRBJ1-4): SQTIHQWPATLVQPVGSPLSLECTVEGTSNPNLYWYRQAAGRGLQLLFYSVGIGQISSEVPQNLSASRPQDRQFILSSKKLLLSDSGFYLCAWNNRVDEKLFFGSGTQLSVL.

This clone was found once. The J gene is TRBJ1-2, the V gene TRBV29-1; D possibly corresponds to TRBD1 (6 bases). CDR1 is SQVTM and CDR2 is ANQGSEA in the germline V gene. Between the trimmed V and J ends, which lost 3 bases and 5 bases, there was a span of 10 bases. This CDR3 has 12 amino acids. Here the CDR3 reads CSVESGVYGYTF. CDR3 coding DNA: TGCAGCGTTGAGTCAGGGGTTTATGGCTACACCTTC.